The rows below give T cell receptor beta chains drawn from one sample of a study of T cell responses to AZD1222 COVID-19 vaccine. The table came from immunoSEQ multiplex PCR; TCRdb's copy has only in-frame clones and leaves some out. The sample records approximately 99,000 clones, approximately 89% being singletons. This specimen consisted of peripheral blood, obtained on day 0 of MenACWY control vaccination. All receptors come from an adult in good health. Each CDR3 is given with its conserved first and last residue. A D gene is named only where the DNA matches it firmly. Rows give clone size only sometimes, using once, few, many, or a class for an expanded clone.

TRBV29-1	TRBJ2-3	14	NA	TRBD2	TGCAGCGCTAAAGAGGGACTAGCACCAGATACGCAGTATTTT	CSAKEGLAPDTQYF
TRBV25-1	TRBJ2-5	15	NA	NA	TGTGCCAGCAGTGAACTTGGCAGGTACCAAGAGACCCAGTACTTC	CASSELGRYQETQYF
TRBV6-2/TRBV6-3	TRBJ2-7	18	NA	NA	TGTGCCAGCAGCGACCCCCGTCGGGCGGCAGGGCCTACCTACGAGCAGTACTTC	CASSDPRRAAGPTYEQYF
TRBV28	TRBJ1-1	18	few	TRBD1	TGTGCCAGCAGCCCAATGGGCCTACAGGGGTCGATGAACACTGAAGCTTTCTTT	CASSPMGLQGSMNTEAFF
TRBV5-6	TRBJ1-2	14	NA	TRBD1	TGTGCCAGCAGCTTCGGCGGGACAGACTATGGCTACACCTTC	CASSFGGTDYGYTF
TRBV10-3	TRBJ2-2	18	NA	TRBD1	TGTGCCATCAGTGATCCCGTACAGGGGGCCCGGGGAGCGGGGGAGCTGTTTTTT	CAISDPVQGARGAGELFF
TRBV19	TRBJ1-2	13	NA	TRBD1	TGTGCCACCCTTGAGGACAGGATAGATGGCTACACCTTC	CATLEDRIDGYTF
TRBV5-1	TRBJ2-7	13	NA	NA	TGCGCCAGCAGCTTGTTATGGGGGAACGAGCAGTACTTC	CASSLLWGNEQYF
TRBV7-7	TRBJ1-2	15	NA	TRBD1	TGTGCTAGCAGCTTGGGGGACAGGGACAACTATGGCTACACCTTC	CASSLGDRDNYGYTF
TRBV7-9	TRBJ2-3	17	NA	TRBD2	TGTGCCAGCAGCTCACCCGTAGCGGGGGATTACACAGATACGCAGTATTTT	CASSSPVAGDYTDTQYF
TRBV28	TRBJ2-7	14	NA	TRBD2	TGTGCCAGCACCCCGGGGGGGAAACCCTACGAGCAGTACTTC	CASTPGGKPYEQYF
TRBV4-2	TRBJ1-2	15	NA	NA	TGTGCCAGCAGCCAGCGGCGGGGGCGTAGCTATGGCTACACCTTC	CASSQRRGRSYGYTF
TRBV6-5	TRBJ1-1	14	NA	TRBD1	TGTGCCAGCAGTTTAGACAGGGGAAACACTGAAGCTTTCTTT	CASSLDRGNTEAFF
TRBV2	TRBJ1-1	14	few	NA	TGTGCCAGCAGTCCTCAGGGACCGAGGACTGAAGCTTTCTTT	CASSPQGPRTEAFF
TRBV3-1/TRBV3-2	TRBJ1-6	16	NA	NA	TGTGCCAGCAGCGATACAAGGAGCTCCTATAATTCACCCCTCCACTTT	CASSDTRSSYNSPLHF
TRBV30	TRBJ1-2	13	NA	NA	TGTGCCTGGAGTGTCACAGGGACCTATGGCTACACCTTC	CAWSVTGTYGYTF
TRBV5-1	TRBJ2-7	14	few	NA	TGCGCCAGCAGCTTGGAAAGGACAACCTACGAGCAGTACTTC	CASSLERTTYEQYF
TRBV2	TRBJ2-1	13	NA	NA	TGTGCCAACCCTCAAGGACCCAACAATGAGCAGTTCTTC	CANPQGPNNEQFF
TRBV6-5	TRBJ1-2	13	NA	NA	TGTGCCAGCGGGCGTCGCGGTGGATTTGGCTACACCTTC	CASGRRGGFGYTF
TRBV7-8	TRBJ1-1	16	NA	NA	TGTGCCAGCAGCTTATTTGGGACACCTATGAACACTGAAGCTTTCTTT	CASSLFGTPMNTEAFF
TRBV7-9	TRBJ2-1	13	NA	NA	TGTGCCAGCAGCCTGCTAGGGGACAATGAGCAGTTCTTC	CASSLLGDNEQFF
TRBV5-6	TRBJ1-1	15	NA	NA	TGTGCCAGCAGCTACCGACAGGTCTCGAACACTGAAGCTTTCTTT	CASSYRQVSNTEAFF
TRBV3-1/TRBV3-2	TRBJ1-6	15	NA	TRBD1	TGTGCCAGCAGCAGAGGACAGGGGCGTAATTCACCCCTCCACTTT	CASSRGQGRNSPLHF
TRBV6-4	TRBJ1-5	14	NA	NA	TGTGCCAGCAGTGTTACGAGTAGCAATCAGCCCCAGCATTTT	CASSVTSSNQPQHF
TRBV23-1	TRBJ1-5	14	once	NA	TGCGCCAGCAAAGAGGGAGGGAGAAATCAGCCCCAGCATTTT	CASKEGGRNQPQHF
TRBV5-6	TRBJ2-7	14	NA	TRBD1	TGTGCCAGCAGCCTCAGACAGGGGATCTACGAGCAGTACTTC	CASSLRQGIYEQYF
TRBV18	TRBJ2-4	18	NA	TRBD1	TGTGCCAGCTCACCGACAGGGCGAGGGGCGATAGCCAAAAACATTCAGTACTTC	CASSPTGRGAIAKNIQYF
TRBV29-1	TRBJ2-7	13	NA	NA	TGCAGCGTTGAAGGTCCGCGAGCCTACGAGCAGTACTTC	CSVEGPRAYEQYF
TRBV4-2	TRBJ2-3	15	NA	NA	TGTGCCAGCAGCCAAGGAGGACTTAACACAGATACGCAGTATTTT	CASSQGGLNTDTQYF
TRBV30	TRBJ1-2	13	NA	NA	TGTGCCTGGAGTGTATTGGGGGGAGGAGGCTACACCTTC	CAWSVLGGGGYTF
TRBV7-2	TRBJ2-7	12	NA	NA	TGTGCCAGCAGCTTAGGGTACTACGAGCAGTACTTC	CASSLGYYEQYF
TRBV18	TRBJ2-5	16	NA	NA	TGTGCCAGCTCACCACCGAAGGGATTGTGGAGAGAGACCCAGTACTTC	CASSPPKGLWRETQYF
TRBV29-1	TRBJ1-2	13	once	NA	TGCAGTTCCCTAAGTTACTCTGACTATGGCTACACCTTC	CSSLSYSDYGYTF
TRBV19	TRBJ2-7	16	once	TRBD1	TGTGCCAGTAGTATAGCGTTTGGACAGGGGATCTACGAGCAGTACTTC	CASSIAFGQGIYEQYF
TRBV9	TRBJ2-1	13	NA	NA	TGTGCCAGCAGCGACCCCGGAGCAAATGAGCAGTTCTTC	CASSDPGANEQFF
TRBV7-3	TRBJ2-7	15	NA	NA	TGTGCCAGCAGCTTAATTGGGGGGGCCTCCTACGAGCAGTACTTC	CASSLIGGASYEQYF
TRBV5-4	TRBJ1-2	13	NA	NA	TGTGCCAGCAGCGGGAGGGCCGGGGATGGCTACACCTTC	CASSGRAGDGYTF
TRBV5-6	TRBJ1-4	16	NA	NA	TGTGCCAGCAGCTTGCGTAATGGTAACCGAATGGAAAAACTGTTTTTT	CASSLRNGNRMEKLFF
TRBV30	TRBJ2-1	12	NA	NA	TGTGCCTGGAGTGTTAGGGGCTTCGGACGGATCTTC	CAWSVRGFGRIF
TRBV30	TRBJ1-2	11	few	TRBD1	TGTGCCTGGAATCGGGACAGGTCCCACACCTTC	CAWNRDRSHTF
TRBV4-1	TRBJ2-5	15	NA	TRBD1	TGCGCCAGCAGCCTAGGACAGGGGCCCCAAGAGACCCAGTACTTC	CASSLGQGPQETQYF
TRBV5-4	TRBJ2-1	16	NA	TRBD1	TGTGCCAGCAGCTTGGCCTCCGGGACAGGGAACAATGAGCAGTTCTTC	CASSLASGTGNNEQFF
TRBV15	TRBJ2-7	15	NA	TRBD1	TGTGCCACCAGCAGAGATGGGACAGGGATCTACGAGCAGTACTTC	CATSRDGTGIYEQYF
TRBV27	TRBJ2-7	16	NA	TRBD1	TGTGCCAGCAGTTTAACCGCGGGACAGGGCACCCACGAGCAGTACTTC	CASSLTAGQGTHEQYF
TRBV3-1/TRBV3-2	TRBJ2-2	18	NA	NA	TGTGCCAGCAGCCAAGACTACTTGTTGGGGGGTCTGACCGGGGAGCTGTTTTTT	CASSQDYLLGGLTGELFF
TRBV6-5	TRBJ1-2	16	NA	NA	TGTGCCAGCAGTTACGGGTCCCCTTTAACGGGCTATGGCTACACCTTC	CASSYGSPLTGYGYTF